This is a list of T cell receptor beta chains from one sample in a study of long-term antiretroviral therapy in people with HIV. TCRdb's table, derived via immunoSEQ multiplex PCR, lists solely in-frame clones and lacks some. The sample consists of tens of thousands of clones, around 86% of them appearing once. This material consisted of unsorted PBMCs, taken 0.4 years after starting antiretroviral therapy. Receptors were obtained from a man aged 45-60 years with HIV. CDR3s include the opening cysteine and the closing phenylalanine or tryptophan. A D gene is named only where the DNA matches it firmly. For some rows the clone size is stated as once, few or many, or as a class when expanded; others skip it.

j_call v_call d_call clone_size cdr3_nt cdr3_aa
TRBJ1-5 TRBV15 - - TGTGCCACCAAGGACAGACCGACTAGCAATCAGCCCCAGCATTTT CATKDRPTSNQPQHF
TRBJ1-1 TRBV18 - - TGTGCCAGCTCACCGTCGGACGGTGGTGGGAAAGCTTTCTTT CASSPSDGGGKAFF
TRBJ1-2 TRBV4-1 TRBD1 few TGCGCCAGCAGCCTCCCCGGGACAGGCTATGGCTACACCTTC CASSLPGTGYGYTF
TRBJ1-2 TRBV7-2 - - TGTGCCAGCAGCTCCGGGGTCCTTAACTATGGCTACACCTTC CASSSGVLNYGYTF
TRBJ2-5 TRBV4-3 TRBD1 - TGCGCCAGCAGCCAAGAAGGACAGGGGACGGAGACCCAGTACTTC CASSQEGQGTETQYF
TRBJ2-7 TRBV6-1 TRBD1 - TGTGCCAGCAGGAAGACAGGGTTAATTTTCTACGAGCAGTACTTC CASRKTGLIFYEQYF
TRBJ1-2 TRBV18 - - TGTGCCAGCTCATCTTTAGGCAGGGAGGTCGGCTACACCTTC CASSSLGREVGYTF
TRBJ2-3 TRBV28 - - TGTGCCAGCAGTTTATTGACAGGTACTTCACCGGATACGCAGTATTTT CASSLLTGTSPDTQYF
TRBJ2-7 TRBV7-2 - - TGTGCCAGCAGCATAAAGGGGGAGGAATCCTACGAGCAGTACTTC CASSIKGEESYEQYF
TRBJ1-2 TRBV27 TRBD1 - TGTGCCAGCAGTTTATCGACGACAGGGGGCAATGGCTACACCTTC CASSLSTTGGNGYTF
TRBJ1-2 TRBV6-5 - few TGTGCCAGCAGTTGGGGCCGCGGGGAGGTCGGCTATGGCTACACCTTC CASSWGRGEVGYGYTF
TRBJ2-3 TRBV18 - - TGTGCCAGCTCACCACAAGCGGCAGGCACAGATACGCAGTATTTT CASSPQAAGTDTQYF
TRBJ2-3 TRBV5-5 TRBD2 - TGTGCCAGCAGCGGAGCGGGGGAGCCCACAGATACGCAGTATTTT CASSGAGEPTDTQYF
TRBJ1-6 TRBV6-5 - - TGTGCCAGCAGCCGGGGCGCGTTAGAATCACCCCTCCACTTT CASSRGALESPLHF
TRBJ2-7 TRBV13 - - TGTGCCAGCAGCTTGCCAGGGGTCACCTACGAGCAGTACTTC CASSLPGVTYEQYF
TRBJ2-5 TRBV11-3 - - TGTGCCAGCAGCTTGGGGGGAATCGAGACCCAGTACTTC CASSLGGIETQYF
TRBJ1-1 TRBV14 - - TGTGCCAGCAGCCTATTGACGAGGGTCACTGAAGCTTTCTTT CASSLLTRVTEAFF
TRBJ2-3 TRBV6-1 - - TGTGCCAGCAAGGAGGTTTCGATAGATACGCAGTATTTT CASKEVSIDTQYF
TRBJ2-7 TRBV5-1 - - TGCGCCAGCAGCTTGGGGGGGGGCGATTACGAGCAGTACTTC CASSLGGGDYEQYF
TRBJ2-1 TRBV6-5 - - TGTGCCAGCAGTTCCGATTACAATGAGCAGTTCTTC CASSSDYNEQFF
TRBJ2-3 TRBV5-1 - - TGCGCCAGCAGCTCCCGACAGGGCACAGATACGCAGTATTTT CASSSRQGTDTQYF
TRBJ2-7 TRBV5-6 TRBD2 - TGTGCCAGCAGCTTGTTCGCTAGCGGGGGCTACGAGCAGTACTTC CASSLFASGGYEQYF
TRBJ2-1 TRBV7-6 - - TGTGCCAGCAGCTTAGAGGTCCCATCCAATGAGCAGTTCTTC CASSLEVPSNEQFF
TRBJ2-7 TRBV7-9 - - TGTGCCAGCAGCTACGAGTATGGGGGTCGACCCTACGAGCAGTACTTC CASSYEYGGRPYEQYF
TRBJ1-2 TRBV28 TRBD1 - TGTGCCAGCAGTATCCGGCGGCAGGGGGTAGTAAAGGCCTACACCTTC CASSIRRQGVVKAYTF
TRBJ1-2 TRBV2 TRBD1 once TGTGCCAGCAAACTACAGGGGAACTATGGCTACACCTTC CASKLQGNYGYTF
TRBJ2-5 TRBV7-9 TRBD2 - TGTGCCAGCAGACCAGAAGCGGGGGGGCCGGGTACCCAGTACTTC CASRPEAGGPGTQYF
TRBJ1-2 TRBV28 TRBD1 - TGTGCCAGCAGTTTAGGCAGGGGGGTATATGGCTACACCTTC CASSLGRGVYGYTF
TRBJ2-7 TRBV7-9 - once TGTGCCAGCAGCCCCCCTACAGGGAACTACGAGCAGTACTTC CASSPPTGNYEQYF
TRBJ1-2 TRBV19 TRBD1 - TGTGCCAGTAGTATTACGTACAGGGGGCAAGCTGGAGGCTACACCTTC CASSITYRGQAGGYTF
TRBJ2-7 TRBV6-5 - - TGTGCCAGCAGTTACGTTGTCGGGCCCTACGAGCAGTACTTC CASSYVVGPYEQYF
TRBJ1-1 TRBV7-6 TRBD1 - TGTGCCAGCAGCTTGTACAGGGGAACTGAAGCTTTCTTT CASSLYRGTEAFF
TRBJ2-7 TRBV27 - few TGTGCCAGCAGTTTATCGGGTTCCGTTAGCTCCTACGAGCAGTACTTC CASSLSGSVSSYEQYF
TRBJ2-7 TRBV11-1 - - TGTGCCAGCAGCTTAGAGGCCGCTACCGGCGAGCAGTACTTC CASSLEAATGEQYF
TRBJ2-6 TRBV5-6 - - TGTGCCAGCAGCTTGAGAGGGACTGGGGCCAACGTCCTGACTTTC CASSLRGTGANVLTF
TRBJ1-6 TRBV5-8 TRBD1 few TGTGCCAGCAGCGCGTGGGGACAGGGTGGCCATTCACCCCTCCACTTT CASSAWGQGGHSPLHF
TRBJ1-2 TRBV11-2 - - TGTGCCAGCAGCTTAACTGATACGGGTGGCTACACCTTC CASSLTDTGGYTF
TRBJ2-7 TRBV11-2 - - TGTGCCAGCAGCTTAGGGTGGGACGAGCAGTACTTC CASSLGWDEQYF
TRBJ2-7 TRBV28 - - TGTGCCAGCGTCGGGGCAAAATTCGGAGAGCAGTACTTC CASVGAKFGEQYF
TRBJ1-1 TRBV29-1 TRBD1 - TGCAGCGTCTATGTTCCTGGACAGGGACCCGGGGCTTTCTTT CSVYVPGQGPGAFF
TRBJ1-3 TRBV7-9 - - TGTGCCAGCAGCGGTGGTTGGGGGGCTTCAAGCTCTGGAAACACCATATATTTT CASSGGWGASSSGNTIYF
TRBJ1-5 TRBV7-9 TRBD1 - TGTGCCAGCAGCTCCAGGGGGCAGCCCCAGCATTTT CASSSRGQPQHF
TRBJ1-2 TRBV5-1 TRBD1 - TGCGCCATCGATACAGGGGGGGGAGGCTACACCTTC CAIDTGGGGYTF
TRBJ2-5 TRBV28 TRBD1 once TGTGCCAGCAGTTTGGCGGGACAGGTACAAGAGACCCAGTACTTC CASSLAGQVQETQYF